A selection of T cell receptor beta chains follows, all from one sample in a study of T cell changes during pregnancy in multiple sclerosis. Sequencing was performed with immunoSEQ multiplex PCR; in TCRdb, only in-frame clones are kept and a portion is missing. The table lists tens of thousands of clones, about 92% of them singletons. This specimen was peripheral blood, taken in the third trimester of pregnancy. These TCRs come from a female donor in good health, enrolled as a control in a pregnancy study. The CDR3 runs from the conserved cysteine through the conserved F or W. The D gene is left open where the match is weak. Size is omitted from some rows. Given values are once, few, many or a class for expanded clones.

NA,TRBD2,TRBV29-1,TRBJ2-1,CSVGLRGRYNEQFF,TGCAGCGTTGGATTGCGGGGGAGATATAATGAGCAGTTCTTC
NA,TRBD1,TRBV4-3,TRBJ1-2,CASSQDGQGAYGYTF,TGCGCCAGCAGCCAAGATGGACAGGGGGCTTATGGCTACACCTTC
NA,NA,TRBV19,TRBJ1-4,CASSITGEGEKLFF,TGTGCCAGTAGTATAACGGGGGAAGGCGAAAAACTGTTTTTT
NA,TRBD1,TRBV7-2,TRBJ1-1,CASSSVALTGGTEAFF,TGTGCCAGCAGCTCAGTTGCCCTGACAGGGGGGACTGAAGCTTTCTTT
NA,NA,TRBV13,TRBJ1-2,CASSLRTERDYGYTF,TGTGCCAGCAGCTTAAGAACAGAGAGGGACTATGGCTACACCTTC
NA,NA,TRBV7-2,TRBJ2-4,CASSLPTELLAKNIQYF,TGTGCCAGCAGCTTACCTACAGAATTACTAGCCAAAAACATTCAGTACTTC
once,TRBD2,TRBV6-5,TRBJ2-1,CASSYTGLADNEQFF,TGTGCCAGCAGTTACACCGGACTAGCGGACAATGAGCAGTTCTTC
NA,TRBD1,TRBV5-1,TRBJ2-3,CASSLPGTGSTDTQYF,TGCGCCAGCAGCCTTCCGGGGACAGGGAGCACAGATACGCAGTATTTT
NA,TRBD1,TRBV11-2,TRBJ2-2,CASSSSGTGRIGELFF,TGTGCCAGCAGCTCCAGCGGGACAGGGCGAATCGGGGAGCTGTTTTTT
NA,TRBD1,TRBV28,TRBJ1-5,CASRDGQGANQPQHF,TGTGCCAGCAGGGATGGACAGGGGGCTAATCAGCCCCAGCATTTT
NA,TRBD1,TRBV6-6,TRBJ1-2,CASTSSGTGDGYTF,TGTGCCAGCACCTCATCCGGGACAGGGGATGGCTACACCTTC
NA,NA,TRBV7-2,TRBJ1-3,CASSPPGQTRGNTIYF,TGTGCCAGCAGTCCCCCCGGGCAGACGCGAGGGAACACCATATATTTT
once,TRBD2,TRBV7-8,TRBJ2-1,CASSLGPQLAGGRNEQFF,TGTGCCAGCAGCTTAGGACCGCAACTAGCGGGGGGCCGCAATGAGCAGTTCTTC
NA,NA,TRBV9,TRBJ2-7,CASSVGQQTSGQYF,TGTGCCAGCAGCGTAGGGCAACAGACCTCCGGGCAGTACTTC
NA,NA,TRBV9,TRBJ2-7,CASSSITGGLNEQYF,TGTGCCAGCAGCTCTATAACGGGGGGCCTGAACGAGCAGTACTTC
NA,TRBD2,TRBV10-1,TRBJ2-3,CASSGSGGRTDTQYF,TGCGCCAGCAGTGGATCGGGAGGTAGGACAGATACGCAGTATTTT
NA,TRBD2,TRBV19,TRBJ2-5,CASRPQGGLAGAQETQYF,TGTGCCAGTAGACCCCAGGGGGGACTAGCGGGGGCCCAAGAGACCCAGTACTTC
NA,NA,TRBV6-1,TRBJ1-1,CASSWGATEAFF,TGTGCCAGCAGTTGGGGAGCCACTGAAGCTTTCTTT
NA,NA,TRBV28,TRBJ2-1,CASRHESSYNEQFF,TGTGCCAGCAGGCATGAGAGCTCCTACAATGAGCAGTTCTTC
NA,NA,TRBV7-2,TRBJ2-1,CASSVGLAYNEQFF,TGTGCCAGCAGCGTAGGACTGGCCTACAATGAGCAGTTCTTC
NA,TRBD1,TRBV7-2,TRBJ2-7,CASSRRTGDEQYF,TGTGCCAGCAGCCGCCGGACAGGGGACGAGCAGTACTTC
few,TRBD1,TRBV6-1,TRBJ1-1,CASSEAPTGGTEAFF,TGTGCCAGCAGTGAAGCCCCGACAGGGGGAACTGAAGCTTTCTTT
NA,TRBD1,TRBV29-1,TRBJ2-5,CSAQHGTGASQETQYF,TGCAGCGCCCAGCACGGGACAGGGGCTTCACAAGAGACCCAGTACTTC